The rows below give T cell receptor beta chains drawn from one sample of a study. MiXCR, applied by TCRdb to the RT-PCR reads, yields one record per CDR3 protein. The table includes more than 550,000 distinct CDR3 sequences, 14% detected once. Sequenced sample: memory CD4+ T cells from blood. Receptors originate from a female donor in good health, serving as a healthy control. CDR3s include the opening cysteine and the closing phenylalanine or tryptophan. The order of the fields is clone size, V gene, D gene, J gene, CDR3 protein, CDR3 DNA. A D gene is named only where the DNA matches it firmly. Rows give clone size only sometimes, using once, few, many, or a class for an expanded clone.

size: .; V: TRBV5-1; D: TRBD1; J: TRBJ1-1; CDR3: CASSLEGTGAAFF; DNA: TGCGCCAGCAGCTTGGAAGGGACAGGGGCGGCTTTCTTT
size: .; V: TRBV6-5; D: .; J: TRBJ1-2; CDR3: CASTQGPIYGYTF; DNA: TGTGCCAGCACCCAGGGACCGATTTATGGCTACACCTTC
size: .; V: TRBV6-2/TRBV6-3; D: TRBD1; J: TRBJ2-1; CDR3: CASSYLGQGRNEQFF; DNA: TGTGCCAGCAGTTACCTGGGACAGGGGCGCAATGAGCAGTTCTTC
size: few; V: TRBV4-3; D: TRBD2; J: TRBJ2-4; CDR3: CASSQVRNGRDIQYF; DNA: TGCGCCAGCAGCCAAGTTAGGAACGGGAGGGACATTCAGTACTTC
size: few; V: TRBV6-5; D: .; J: TRBJ2-2; CDR3: CASTLTGAGTGELFF; DNA: TGTGCCAGCACCCTAACCGGGGCGGGCACCGGGGAGCTGTTTTTT
size: .; V: TRBV5-1; D: TRBD2; J: TRBJ2-3; CDR3: CSSSLAGTSGSLRTDTQYF; DNA: TGCTCCAGCAGCTTGGCCGGGACTAGCGGATCACTTCGCACAGATACGCAGTATTTT
size: few; V: TRBV10-3; D: TRBD2; J: TRBJ2-2; CDR3: CANAGGPIPGELFF; DNA: TGTGCCAATGCGGGAGGGCCGATCCCTGGGGAGCTGTTTTTT
size: many; V: TRBV27; D: .; J: TRBJ1-5; CDR3: CASSSKPGGNQPQHF; DNA: TGTGCCAGCAGTTCCAAACCGGGAGGGAATCAGCCCCAGCATTTT
size: .; V: TRBV6-5; D: .; J: TRBJ1-1; CDR3: CASTVPGGNTEAFF; DNA: TGTGCCAGCACAGTTCCGGGAGGGAACACTGAAGCTTTCTTT
size: .; V: TRBV6-2/TRBV6-3; D: .; J: TRBJ1-1; CDR3: CASSYSSRGEAEAFF; DNA: TGTGCCAGCAGTTACTCCTCCCGGGGAGAGGCTGAAGCTTTCTTT
size: .; V: TRBV4-2; D: .; J: TRBJ1-6; CDR3: CASSQDARAVRNSPLHF; DNA: TGTGCCAGCAGCCAAGACGCCCGGGCAGTTAGAAATTCACCCCTCCACTTT
size: few; V: TRBV27; D: TRBD1; J: TRBJ1-3; CDR3: CASSSNRGSGNTIYF; DNA: TGTGCCAGCAGTTCTAACAGGGGCTCTGGAAACACCATATATTTT
size: once; V: TRBV2; D: .; J: TRBJ1-2; CDR3: CASSEGFNYGYTF; DNA: TGTGCCAGCAGTGAAGGTTTTAACTATGGCTACACCTTC
size: .; V: TRBV5-4; D: .; J: TRBJ2-3; CDR3: CASSPTQTTDTQYF; DNA: TGTGCCAGCAGCCCCACCCAGACCACAGATACGCAGTATTTT
size: many; V: TRBV20-1; D: .; J: TRBJ1-1; CDR3: CSAPVSRGAEAFF; DNA: TGCAGTGCTCCCGTCTCGCGGGGTGCTGAAGCTTTCTTT
size: .; V: TRBV12-3/TRBV12-4; D: TRBD2; J: TRBJ2-1; CDR3: CASSSLAGGLRGNEQFF; DNA: TGTGCCAGCAGTTCACTAGCGGGAGGGCTCCGCGGCAATGAGCAGTTCTTC
size: few; V: TRBV27; D: TRBD2; J: TRBJ2-7; CDR3: CASSLAGGRGEQYF; DNA: TGTGCCAGCAGTCTAGCGGGAGGAAGGGGCGAGCAGTACTTC
size: .; V: TRBV2; D: .; J: TRBJ2-7; CDR3: CASSPGPEPYEQYF; DNA: TGTGCCAGCAGCCCGGGACCAGAACCTTACGAGCAGTACTTC
size: many; V: TRBV7-2; D: .; J: TRBJ2-5; CDR3: CASSLVGAGQETQYF; DNA: TGTGCCAGCAGCTTAGTGGGGGCAGGACAAGAGACCCAGTACTTC
size: many; V: TRBV12-3/TRBV12-4; D: .; J: TRBJ1-1; CDR3: CASTSYKKGTEAFF; DNA: TGTGCCAGCACTTCCTATAAAAAGGGGACTGAAGCTTTCTTT
size: many; V: TRBV20-1; D: .; J: TRBJ2-3; CDR3: CSAREGPGPRTDTQYF; DNA: TGCAGTGCTAGAGAAGGACCGGGACCACGCACAGATACGCAGTATTTT
size: few; V: TRBV6-6; D: .; J: TRBJ2-1; CDR3: CATRLADSYNEQFF; DNA: TGTGCCACCCGTCTGGCGGACTCCTACAATGAGCAGTTCTTC
size: many; V: TRBV20-1; D: .; J: TRBJ2-1; CDR3: CSASAWGASSYNEQFF; DNA: TGCAGTGCTAGTGCATGGGGGGCCAGCTCCTACAATGAGCAGTTCTTC